These T cell receptor beta chains were read from a single sample in a study of blood T cell repertoires in COVID-19. Data came from immunoSEQ multiplex PCR; TCRdb stores just in-frame clones and leaves some out. Altogether around 300,000 clones are present, around 90% being singletons, with the ten largest covering approximately 2.2%. Sequenced: peripheral blood. The source of these receptors is a man aged 18 to 35 with active or convalescent COVID-19. The CDR3 runs from the conserved cysteine through the conserved F or W. The order of the fields is V gene, J gene, clone size, D gene, CDR3 protein, CDR3 DNA. D genes are given only for firm matches. Size is stated for part of the rows, as once, few or many counts, or as a class when the clone is expanded.

>TRBV19|TRBJ1-5|once|.
CATTQGFLSNQPQHF
TGTGCCACCACCCAGGGGTTCCTTAGCAATCAGCCCCAGCATTTT
>TRBV3-1/TRBV3-2|TRBJ1-5|once|TRBD1
CASSQDLTGNQPQHF
TGTGCCAGCAGCCAAGATCTGACAGGGAATCAGCCCCAGCATTTT
>TRBV11-2|TRBJ1-1|.|TRBD1
CASSLVRGHTEAFF
TGTGCCAGCAGCTTAGTCAGGGGGCACACTGAAGCTTTCTTT
>TRBV7-9|TRBJ1-4|.|TRBD1
CASSLLSSGTVNEKLFF
TGTGCCAGCAGCTTACTATCGTCCGGGACAGTTAATGAAAAACTGTTTTTT
>TRBV6-5|TRBJ2-7|.|TRBD1
CASSYSRQGLRQYF
TGTGCCAGCAGTTACTCCAGACAGGGTTTAAGGCAGTACTTC
>TRBV7-2|TRBJ2-2|.|TRBD1
CASSLMTGASTGELFF
TGTGCCAGCAGCCTTATGACAGGGGCGAGCACCGGGGAGCTGTTTTTT
>TRBV5-1|TRBJ1-1|once|.
CASSPGVGPNTEAFF
TGCGCCAGCAGCCCCGGGGTCGGACCGAACACTGAAGCTTTCTTT
>TRBV29-1|TRBJ2-1|.|TRBD2
CSVPRLAPRDEQFF
TGCAGCGTTCCCCGACTAGCGCCGCGGGATGAGCAGTTCTTC
>TRBV12-3/TRBV12-4|TRBJ2-7|.|.
CASSFLTTYEQYF
TGTGCCAGCAGTTTTTTGACTACCTACGAGCAGTACTTC
>TRBV15|TRBJ2-2|.|TRBD2
CATSGGGGTGELFF
TGTGCCACCAGTGGCGGGGGTGGCACCGGGGAGCTGTTTTTT
>TRBV7-6|TRBJ1-1|.|.
CASSPYRHNTEAFF
TGTGCCAGCAGCCCCTACCGACACAACACTGAAGCTTTCTTT
>TRBV18|TRBJ1-5|once|TRBD1
CASSTGAGQPQHF
TGTGCCAGCTCGACAGGGGCGGGACAGCCCCAGCATTTT
>TRBV2|TRBJ2-2|.|.
CASRILQGNGELFF
TGTGCCAGCAGGATCCTACAGGGAAACGGGGAGCTGTTTTTT
>TRBV10-3|TRBJ2-7|.|TRBD2
CAINSRGAQNEQYF
TGTGCCATCAACTCGCGGGGGGCCCAGAACGAGCAGTACTTC
>TRBV12-3/TRBV12-4|TRBJ2-2|.|.
CASSLGGPGELFF
TGTGCCAGCAGTTTGGGGGGGCCCGGGGAGCTGTTTTTT
>TRBV4-3|TRBJ1-5|.|TRBD1
CASSRDRHLGQPQHF
TGCGCCAGCAGTCGGGACAGGCATCTAGGTCAGCCCCAGCATTTT
>TRBV7-8|TRBJ2-5|.|.
CASSLDRSLTRETQYF
TGTGCCAGCAGCTTAGATCGTAGTCTGACGCGGGAGACCCAGTACTTC
>TRBV6-6|TRBJ2-7|.|TRBD1
CASSYGRPGQGYEQYF
TGTGCCAGCAGTTACGGAAGACCGGGACAGGGGTACGAGCAGTACTTC
>TRBV24-1|TRBJ2-7|.|.
CATSGGETYEQYF
TGTGCCACCAGTGGCGGGGAAACCTATGAGCAGTACTTC
>TRBV27|TRBJ1-1|.|TRBD1
CASSLTGDTEAFF
TGTGCCAGCAGTCTTACAGGGGACACTGAAGCTTTCTTT
>TRBV4-1|TRBJ1-1|.|.
CASSQDIPREMKNTEAFF
TGCGCCAGCAGCCAAGATATCCCACGGGAAATGAAGAACACTGAAGCTTTCTTT
>TRBV24-1|TRBJ2-1|.|.
CATSESREPNEQFF
TGTGCCACCAGCGAGTCGAGGGAGCCTAATGAGCAGTTCTTC
>TRBV28|TRBJ1-5|.|.
CASSLVTDDQPQHF
TGTGCCAGCAGTTTAGTGACAGATGATCAGCCCCAGCATTTT
>TRBV9|TRBJ1-2|.|TRBD1
CASSVQGANYGYTF
TGTGCCAGCAGCGTCCAGGGGGCGAACTATGGCTACACCTTC
>TRBV2|TRBJ2-5|.|.
CASAVEETQYF
TGTGCCAGCGCCGTAGAAGAGACCCAGTACTTC
>TRBV19|TRBJ1-1|once|.
CASSIGISGGTEAFF
TGTGCCAGTAGTATAGGGATTTCGGGTGGGACTGAAGCTTTCTTT
>TRBV12-3/TRBV12-4|TRBJ1-5|.|.
CASSQDAGGPQHF
TGTGCCAGCAGCCAGGACGCCGGGGGGCCCCAGCATTTT
>TRBV5-1|TRBJ2-1|.|.
CASSSWGTGGEQFF
TGCGCCAGCAGCTCTTGGGGAACAGGAGGGGAGCAGTTCTTC
>TRBV15|TRBJ1-6|.|.
CATSKKGGRNSPLHF
TGTGCCACCAGCAAAAAGGGCGGGAGGAATTCACCCCTCCACTTT